The 28 T cell receptor beta chains reported below all come from one sample, sequenced in a study of read filtering for tumor transcriptome and immune sequencing. From 350 to 500 ng of RNA, a library with molecular barcoded alpha/delta and beta/gamma adaptors was made. Each CDR3 protein is one row after TCRdb ran MiXCR on the reads. The top ten hold roughly 17% of the sample, which has under 35,000 distinct CDR3 sequences, under 20% seen once. The source material was a population of CD138-negative cells sorted from bone marrow. These receptors were obtained from a donor aged 40 or older with multiple myeloma.

This clonotype was recorded at least ten times. The chain has TRBV29-1 and TRBJ1-2; D uncertain. Germline V CDR1 and CDR2: SQVTM, ANQGSEA. CDR3 size: 12 residues. The V end was cut by 4 bases, the J end by 0 bases, with 6 bases between. CDR3 in amino acids: CSVVRSNYGYTF. The DNA for the CDR3 is TGCAGCGTTGTTCGGTCTAACTATGGCTACACCTTC.

This clonotype was counted many times. This sequence joins TRBV6-4 and TRBJ2-3; TRBD1 or TRBD2 may be the D gene (6 bases each). Germline loops: CDR1 MRHNA, CDR2 SNTAGT. With 9 bases removed from V and 4 bases from J, the gap between germline ends came to 11 bases. The CDR3 covers 12 residues. The CDR3 DNA reads TGTGCCAGACGGGGGCACCCAGATACGCAGTATTTT. This gives the protein CARRGHPDTQYF.

Regarding this clonotype: At one end, the junction sequence differs from germline, possibly due to a read error. The rearrangement links TRBV12-3 or TRBV12-4 to TRBJ1-1; D is ambiguous. The CDR3 spans 13 residues. The CDR3 region is CASRFTENTEAFF. CDR3 in DNA: TGTGCCAGCAGATTTACAGAGAACACCGAAGCTTTCTTT.

The chain couples TRBV7-9 to TRBJ1-1; no reliable D call. The CDR3 loop spans 12 amino acids. Trimming removed 7 bases at V and 6 bases at J, with 12 bases between. Germline V gene data show CDR1 as SEHNR and CDR2 as FQNEAQ (reference sequence). CDR3 sequence: CASTRAGSEAFF. The CDR3 DNA reads as TGTGCCAGCACTCGAGCCGGGTCTGAAGCTTTCTTT.

Ten or more counts support this clonotype. The chain combines TRBV23-1 with TRBJ1-5, with 10 bases that match TRBD1. TRBV23-1 is an open reading frame whose function is uncertain. V gave up 10 bases and J gave up 0 bases; unmatched junction bases: 12. The CDR3 runs 17 residues. CDR3 sequence: CANLPGQGTYSNQPQHF. The CDR3 DNA reads as TGCGCCAACCTCCCGGGACAGGGGACCTATAGCAATCAGCCCCAGCATTTT.

Only a few counts were recorded for this clonotype. The chain employs TRBV5-1 and TRBJ2-5, with D tentatively TRBD1 (5 bases). V was cut by 5 bases and J by 0 bases, with 11 bases left in between. The length of the CDR3 is 14 residues. In germline, CDR1 is SGHRS, CDR2 YFSETQ. Written as DNA, the CDR3 is TGCGCCAGCAGTTCGACAGTGTACCAAGAGACCCAGTACTTC. Protein sequence: CASSSTVYQETQYF. The whole variable domain, filled in from reference TRBV5-1 and TRBJ2-5, reads KAGVTQTPRYLIKTRGQQVTLSCSPISGHRSVSWYQQTPGQGLQFLFEYFSETQRNKGNFPGRFSGRQFSNSRSEMNVSTLELGDSALYLCASSSTVYQETQYFGPGTRLLVL.

Notes on this clonotype: Just one base apart from a much larger clone, this may be a read error. The CDR3 does not end in the conserved phenylalanine or tryptophan, so this is likely a read error. V is TRBV7-8 and J is TRBJ2-1; 8 bases are shared with TRBD1. Germline assignment: CDR1 SGHVS and CDR2 FQNEAQ. Unmatched junction bases numbered 4, after V lost 5 bases and J lost 7 bases. The CDR3 runs to 13 residues. The CDR3 here is CASSADRENEQFL. The CDR3 DNA follows: TGTGCCAGCAGCGCGGACAGGGAGAATGAGCAGTTCCTC.

This clonotype was observed at least ten times. This chain uses TRBV4-2 with TRBJ1-6, with D possibly matching TRBD1 (5 bases). V was trimmed by 1 base and J by 10 bases, leaving 8 bases between them. CDR1 is LGHNA, CDR2 YNFKEQ, per germline. This CDR3 spans 13 amino acids. CDR3 bases: TGTGCCAGCAGCCAAGCGGGGGGATCACCCCTCCACTTT. This gives the protein CASSQAGGSPLHF.

This clonotype occurred many times. The rearrangement links TRBV10-3 to TRBJ2-7; 13 bases match TRBD2. This CDR3 comprises 15 residues. The V gene end was trimmed by 10 bases and the J gene end by 7 bases; junction bases not matched to a gene: 13. The germline gives CDR1 ENHRY, CDR2 SYGVKD. The CDR3 region has the DNA TGTGCCACGACTAGCGGGGGGCCCTTTCTAGGTGAGCAGTACTTC. Protein: CATTSGGPFLGEQYF.

As concerns this clonotype: A far larger clone is one nucleotide away, so this likely arose from a read error. This chain joins TRBV5-5 and TRBJ1-6; a weak D match, TRBD1 (5 bases). CDR1 and CDR2 from the germline V gene are SGHKS and YYEKEE (reference sequence). The CDR3 runs to 14 residues. CDR3 region: CASSWGDLNSPLHF. In nucleotides, the CDR3 is TGCGCCAGCAGCTGGGGGGACTTGAATTCACCCCTCCACTTT.

Ten or more counts support this clonotype. The rearrangement joins TRBV7-9 to TRBJ2-5; unclear D gene. In germline, CDR1 is SEHNR, CDR2 FQNEAQ (reference sequence). V lost 1 base, J lost 5 bases, and 5 bases lay in between. CDR3 length: 12 residues. In DNA form, the CDR3 reads TGTGCCAGCAGCTTAGTTGGGGAGACCCAGTACTTC. Encoded protein: CASSLVGETQYF.

This clonotype appeared many times. This chain connects TRBV7-9 to TRBJ1-1, with 9 bases aligning to TRBD1. Germline loops: CDR1 SEHNR, CDR2 FQNEAQ (reference sequence). CDR3 length: 14 residues. The trim removed 11 bases at V and 0 bases at J, leaving 7 bases unmatched. The chain's CDR3 is CAGDRGGMNTEAFF. Written as DNA, the CDR3 is TGTGCCGGAGACAGGGGGGGTATGAACACTGAAGCTTTCTTT.

This clonotype has at least ten counts. V is TRBV18 and J is TRBJ2-7; D uncertain. Germline V gene sequence: CDR1 KGHSH, CDR2 LQKENI. V shed 2 bases and J shed 3 bases, with 11 bases lying between them. The CDR3 extends over 14 amino acids. The CDR3 protein is CASSPSVTHYEQYF. For the CDR3, the DNA is TGTGCCAGCTCACCATCCGTGACCCACTACGAGCAGTACTTC.

This clonotype was found a few times. A much larger clone differs from this one at a single base, so this may be a read error. This chain links TRBV9 with TRBJ1-1; no clear D. With 9 bases removed from V and 1 base from J, the gap between germline ends came to 10 bases. The CDR3 is made up of 12 amino acids. The germline gives CDR1 SGDLS, CDR2 YYNGEE. The CDR3, as DNA: TGTGCCACCGGGCGCGGGAACACTGAAGCTTTCTTT. Its protein product is CATGRGNTEAFF.

This clonotype is medium-sized by share. CDR3 nucleotides: TGTGCCACCGGGAGGGACAGGGCATTCAATGAGCAGTTCTTC. It is translated as CATGRDRAFNEQFF. V is TRBV19 and J is TRBJ2-1; D perhaps matches TRBD1 (9 bases). The CDR3 consists of 14 residues. The V and J ends lost 10 bases and 6 bases respectively, with 19 bases between them. CDR1 and CDR2 from the germline V gene are LNHDA and SQIVND (reference sequence).

This clonotype was recorded at least ten times. The chain employs TRBV30 and TRBJ2-7; D could derive from TRBD1 or TRBD2 (5 bases each). The CDR3 is made up of 16 amino acids. Per germline, CDR1 GTSNPN and CDR2 SVGIG (reference sequence). V was cut by 0 bases and J by 7 bases, with 22 bases left in between. This chain's CDR3 is CAWSVWGTSLMGEQYF. CDR3 nucleotide sequence: TGTGCCTGGAGTGTATGGGGGACCTCCCTTATGGGGGAGCAGTACTTC.

Ten or more counts support this clonotype. The chain carries TRBV9 and TRBJ2-7; TRBD2 is a possible D gene (6 bases). CDR3 length: 14 amino acids. Looked up from germline, CDR1 is SGDLS and CDR2 is YYNGEE. Between the trimmed V and J ends, which lost 3 bases and 4 bases, there was a span of 14 bases. The CDR3 coding sequence is TGTGCCAGCAGCGAGGGCTCGGGGGTTTACGAGCAGTACTTC. Protein product: CASSEGSGVYEQYF.

Ten or more counts support this clonotype. This rearrangement joins TRBV20-1 to TRBJ1-1, with D possibly matching TRBD1 (6 bases). CDR3 length: 14 amino acids. Germline V lookup: CDR1 DFQATT, CDR2 SNEGSKA (reference sequence). Trimming removed 3 bases from V and 6 bases from J, with 17 bases in between. The CDR3 here is CSASRGAQGAEAFF. The CDR3 region has the DNA TGCAGTGCTAGCCGGGGGGCCCAGGGCGCTGAAGCTTTCTTT.

In the case of this clonotype: This may come from a read error, since a much larger clone is one base off. The rearrangement uses TRBV28 and TRBJ2-7; either TRBD1 or TRBD2 may fit D (5 bases each). Germline V gene lookup returns CDR1 MDHEN and CDR2 SYDVKM. CDR3 length: 14 amino acids. CDR3 region: CASLRGPGPYGQYF. For the CDR3, the DNA is TGTGCCAGTCTGCGTGGGCCGGGACCTTACGGGCAGTACTTC.

This clonotype was seen a handful of times. Being one base from a much bigger clone, this may be a read error. The CDR3 does not close with the conserved phenylalanine or tryptophan, likely indicating a read error. This rearrangement joins TRBV3-1 to TRBJ2-3, with 11 bases fitting TRBD2. There are 17 residues in the CDR3. Per germline, CDR1 LGHDT and CDR2 YNNKEL (reference sequence). V lost 0 bases, J lost 2 bases, and 4 bases stayed unmatched. The CDR3 here is CASSQDWTSGSTDTQYS. In DNA, the CDR3 is TGTGCCAGCAGCCAAGATTGGACTAGCGGGTCCACAGATACGCAGTATTCT.

This clonotype was seen repeatedly, ten times or more. V gene TRBV29-1 combines with J gene TRBJ2-1, with 8 bases lining up with TRBD2. V was clipped by 7 bases and J by 5 bases; unmatched bases: 4. Germline V gives CDR1 SQVTM, CDR2 ANQGSEA. CDR3 length: 12 residues. CDR3 coding DNA: TGCAGCGCGGGGGGGGGACACAATGAGCAGTTCTTC. Its translation: CSAGGGHNEQFF.

This clonotype was seen ten or more times. The chain is built from TRBV28 and TRBJ2-7; D not resolved. V lost 2 bases and J 3 bases, leaving 17 bases between the germline ends. Germline V gives CDR1 MDHEN, CDR2 SYDVKM. The CDR3 has 16 residues. CDR3 DNA sequence: TGTGCCAGCAGTTTAATAGCTTCGAGACGGCACTACGAGCAGTACTTC. It translates to CASSLIASRRHYEQYF.

This clonotype was observed at least ten times. This rearrangement joins TRBV29-1 to TRBJ2-5; D is possibly TRBD1 (6 bases). V was shortened by 6 bases and J by 1 base, with 9 bases between the two germline ends. Germline loops: CDR1 SQVTM, CDR2 ANQGSEA. The length of the CDR3 is 12 residues. The CDR3 nucleotides read TGCAGCGTCGAGGACAGCCAAGAGACCCAGTACTTC. Translation: CSVEDSQETQYF.

This clonotype was found many times. A read error may account for a junction end that differs from germline. The chain combines TRBV3-1 with TRBJ2-1, with D possibly called TRBD1 or TRBD2 (5 bases each). Germline V gene sequence: CDR1 LGHDT, CDR2 YNNKEL (reference sequence). This CDR3 comprises 13 residues. Written as DNA, the CDR3 is TGTGCCAGCAGCCTCTTTCGGGACGAACCTCACCACTTC. Translating gives CASSLFRDEPHHF.

This clonotype rates as medium-sized (0.01 to 0.1%). J is TRBJ2-1 and V is TRBV3-1; TRBD2 is a possible D gene (5 bases). This CDR3 is 16 amino acids long. The germline gives CDR1 LGHDT, CDR2 YNNKEL (reference sequence). Trimming left V 4 bases short and J 0 bases short, with 13 bases between. The DNA of the CDR3 is TGTGCCAGCAGCCCCCCCGAGGGCAGCTCCTACAATGAGCAGTTCTTC. It specifies CASSPPEGSSYNEQFF.

This clonotype was recorded many times. The V call is TRBV7-9, the J call TRBJ2-5; 11 positions agree with TRBD1. This CDR3 is 18 amino acids long. Per the germline V gene, CDR1 is SEHNR and CDR2 is FQNEAQ (reference sequence). V lost 1 base and J lost 0; bases outside the gene matches: 7. CDR3 in amino acids: CASSLGTGGLLYQETQYF. CDR3 DNA sequence: TGTGCCAGCAGCTTAGGGACAGGGGGCCTCCTGTACCAAGAGACCCAGTACTTC.

V gene TRBV18 combines with J gene TRBJ2-3; D unresolved. This CDR3 comprises 14 residues. V dropped 0 bases and J dropped 4 bases, with 8 bases sitting between them. Germline V CDR1 and CDR2: KGHSH, LQKENI. CDR3 in amino acids: CASSPPLSSDTQYF. CDR3 DNA: TGTGCCAGCTCACCACCGCTCAGTTCAGATACGCAGTATTTT.

With respect to this clonotype: This may come from a read error, since a much larger clone is one base off. The rearrangement links TRBV5-5 to TRBJ1-5; D gene ambiguous. Germline-derived CDR1 and CDR2 are SGHKS and YYEKEE (reference sequence). The CDR3 spans 14 residues. CDR3 amino acids: CASGLVDSYQPQHF. CDR3 coding DNA: TGTGCCAGCGGCTTGGTGGATTCTTATCAGCCCCAGCATTTT.